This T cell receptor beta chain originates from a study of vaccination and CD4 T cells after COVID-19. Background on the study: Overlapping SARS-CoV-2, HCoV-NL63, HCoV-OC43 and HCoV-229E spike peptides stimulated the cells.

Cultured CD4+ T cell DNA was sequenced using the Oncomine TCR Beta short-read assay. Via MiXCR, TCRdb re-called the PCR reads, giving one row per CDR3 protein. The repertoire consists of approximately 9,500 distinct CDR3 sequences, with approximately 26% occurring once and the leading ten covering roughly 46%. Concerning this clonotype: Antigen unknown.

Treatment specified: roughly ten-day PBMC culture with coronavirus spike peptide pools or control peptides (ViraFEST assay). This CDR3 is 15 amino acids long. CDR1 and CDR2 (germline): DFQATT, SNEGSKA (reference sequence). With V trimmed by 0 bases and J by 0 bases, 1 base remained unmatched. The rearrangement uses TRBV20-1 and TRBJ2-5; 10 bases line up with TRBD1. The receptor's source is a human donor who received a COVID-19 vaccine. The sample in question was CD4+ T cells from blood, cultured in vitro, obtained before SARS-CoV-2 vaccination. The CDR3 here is CSAREDRGYQETQYF. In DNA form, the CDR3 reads TGCAGTGCTAGAGAGGACAGGGGGTACCAAGAGACCCAGTACTTC.